This T cell receptor (beta chain) was sequenced during a study of neurological immune-mediated disorders. Many counts were recorded for this clonotype. Its antigen is as yet unknown. The cDNA came from 5'RACE, which used 10-nucleotide random UMIs. A single record per CDR3 protein comes from TCRdb applying MiXCR to the 5' RACE reads. The repertoire holds 81,000 or so distinct CDR3 sequences, 4% to 6% seen once, with about 2.4% in the top ten. Study findings and constraints: According to phylogenetic grouping, one related-CDR3 cluster, a possible signature, contained the repertoires of 18 of 34 multiple sclerosis patients. Multiple sclerosis patients had less TCR clonal expansion than even healthy controls, unlike HTLV-1-associated myelopathy.

The V gene's germline CDR1 is SGDLS and CDR2 YYNGEE. The V segment lost 5 bases and the J segment 6 bases; nucleotides outside the gene matches: 7. CDR3 length: 14 residues. The sequenced sample was PBMCs. This TCR was recovered from a woman aged 30 to 39 with multiple sclerosis. The gene calls are TRBV9 and TRBJ1-1, with 10 bases that match TRBD1. The CDR3 DNA sequence: TGTGCCAGCAGTAGGACAGGGGGGTATTCTGAAGCTTTCTTT. Amino acids: CASSRTGGYSEAFF.